Presented here are 26 T cell receptor beta chains from one specimen sequenced in a study of blood T cell repertoires in COVID-19. The protocol was immunoSEQ multiplex PCR, while the TCRdb copy is restricted to in-frame clones and leaves out a portion. The data contain approximately 290,000 clones, nearly 90% of them singletons. The sample taken for sequencing was peripheral blood. Receptors originate from a woman in her 30s with COVID-19, enrolled during active disease.

This chain links TRBV6-4 with TRBJ2-3; D unclear. The length of the CDR3 is 17 residues. Per germline, CDR1 MRHNA and CDR2 SNTAGT. Trimming left V 0 bases short and J 0 bases short, with 13 bases between. This CDR3 is CASSDSFWSTSTDTQYF. Here the CDR3 DNA reads TGTGCCAGCAGTGACTCGTTCTGGAGTACTAGCACAGATACGCAGTATTTT.

The J gene is TRBJ1-2, the V gene TRBV14; D is uncertain. The CDR3 sequence is 14 residues long. Germline assignment: CDR1 SGHDN and CDR2 FVKESK. V dropped 4 bases and J dropped 4 bases, with 13 bases sitting between them. CDR3 sequence: CASSRYVGGYGYTF. The CDR3, as DNA: TGTGCCAGCAGCCGATATGTAGGCGGCTATGGCTACACCTTC.

The V gene is TRBV4-2, the J gene TRBJ2-7; TRBD2 matches at 8 bases. Trimming at V came to 1 base and at J to 0 bases, leaving 5 bases not matched to a gene. Germline V gene lookup returns CDR1 LGHNA and CDR2 YNFKEQ. CDR3 length: 16 amino acids. The CDR3 nucleotides are TGTGCCAGCAGCCAAGCAAGTAGCGGGGTCTCCTACGAGCAGTACTTC. It is translated as CASSQASSGVSYEQYF.

This clone was seen a few times. This rearrangement joins TRBV28 to TRBJ2-2, with D perhaps matching TRBD2 (6 bases). The CDR3 consists of 14 residues. The germline gives CDR1 MDHEN, CDR2 SYDVKM. The germline V and J ends were trimmed by 8 bases and 4 bases, with 14 bases remaining between them. The CDR3 reads CASGLLGGTGELFF. CDR3 DNA: TGTGCCAGCGGCCTACTCGGGGGCACCGGGGAGCTGTTTTTT.

This chain connects TRBV9 to TRBJ2-3; 7 bases are shared with TRBD2. CDR1 and CDR2 (germline): SGDLS, YYNGEE. This CDR3 has 15 residues. V shed 0 bases, J shed 7 bases, and the junction held 8 bases outside the gene matches. The CDR3 nucleotides read TGTGCCAGCAGCGTAGCTAGGGGAGCGGGAAATACGCAGTATTTT. This sequence encodes CASSVARGAGNTQYF.

The table lists this clone with a count of one. This chain uses TRBV6-4 with TRBJ2-1; D is undetermined. From germline, CDR1 is MRHNA and CDR2 SNTAGT. The CDR3 is made up of 12 amino acids. V was pared by 6 bases and J by 9 bases, with 12 bases between. This CDR3 is CASSSIAGEQFF. The CDR3 DNA is TGTGCCAGCAGCTCAATAGCTGGTGAGCAGTTCTTC.

V gene TRBV6-5 combines with J gene TRBJ1-1; possible D gene TRBD1, 6 bases. The germline V gene encodes CDR1 MNHEY and CDR2 SVGAGI. The CDR3 loop spans 13 amino acids. Deletions cut 6 bases from V and 6 bases from J, with 14 bases between. CDR3 loop: CASRNRARAEAFF. CDR3 in DNA: TGTGCCAGCAGAAACAGGGCCCGGGCTGAAGCTTTCTTT.

In its sample, this clone was seen a few times. The chain employs TRBV10-1 and TRBJ2-7; D not resolved. The CDR3 sequence is 15 residues long. Germline loops: CDR1 WNHNN, CDR2 SYGVQD (reference sequence). V dropped 2 bases and J dropped 3 bases, with 14 bases sitting between them. The CDR3 loop is CASSEGLSTGYEQYF. CDR3 nucleotides: TGCGCCAGCAGTGAGGGCCTTTCGACGGGCTACGAGCAGTACTTC.

The rearrangement links TRBV4-1 to TRBJ1-1, with D possibly matching TRBD1 (5 bases). With 0 bases removed from V and 3 bases from J, the gap between germline ends came to 14 bases. This CDR3 has 16 amino acids. The germline gives CDR1 MGHRA, CDR2 YSYEKL. CDR3 DNA: TGCGCCAGCAGCCAAGAATTATTGGAAGGGGACACTGAAGCTTTCTTT. Encoded protein: CASSQELLEGDTEAFF.

The chain couples TRBV29-1 to TRBJ1-4; maybe TRBD1 (5 bases). This CDR3 comprises 14 residues. V was pared by 5 bases and J by 7 bases, with 17 bases between. CDR1 is SQVTM, CDR2 ANQGSEA, per germline. In DNA form, the CDR3 reads TGCAGCGTTTGGGACTCGTCGGGTAGTGAAAAACTGTTTTTT. Translating gives CSVWDSSGSEKLFF.

The rearrangement joins TRBV28 to TRBJ1-2; D not certain. The germline V gene encodes CDR1 MDHEN and CDR2 SYDVKM. CDR3 length: 12 amino acids. V lost 6 bases, J lost 8 bases, and 13 bases lay in between. The CDR3: CASSLLLRGYTF. The CDR3 nucleotides read TGTGCCAGCAGCCTTCTCCTGAGGGGCTACACCTTC.

V and J are TRBV10-2 and TRBJ1-1, with 7 bases matching TRBD1. Trimming cost V 4 bases and J 1 base; bases outside gene matches: 3. The germline CDR1 and CDR2 sequences are WSHSY and SAAADI. CDR3 length equals 14 residues. CDR3 sequence reads: CASSGYRGNTEAFF. CDR3 nucleotide sequence: TGCGCCAGCAGTGGGTACAGGGGGAACACTGAAGCTTTCTTT.

The chain uses TRBV28 and TRBJ1-1, with D tentatively TRBD1 (5 bases). Between the trimmed V and J ends, which lost 5 bases and 5 bases, there was a span of 15 bases. The CDR3 is 14 residues long. Germline V lookup: CDR1 MDHEN, CDR2 SYDVKM. The CDR3, as DNA: TGTGCCAGCAGTGGTCGGACACAAGGGACTGAAGCTTTCTTT. Amino acid sequence: CASSGRTQGTEAFF.

The V and J genes are TRBV12-3 or TRBV12-4 and TRBJ2-1; the D is unclear. Trimming cost V 4 bases and J 15 bases, with 19 bases left between them. This CDR3 region has 13 residues. CDR3 amino acids: CASSSALLSNGFF. The CDR3 nucleotides are TGTGCCAGCAGTTCTGCTCTCCTCTCAAACGGGTTCTTC.

The chain carries TRBV7-2 and TRBJ2-2, with TRBD1 as a possible D gene (6 bases). Germline V lookup: CDR1 SGHTA, CDR2 FQGNSA. This CDR3 is built from 15 residues. Trimming took 3 bases from V and 4 from J, leaving 12 bases between them. The CDR3 reads CASSLMGAATGELFF. The CDR3 DNA reads as TGTGCCAGCAGCTTGATGGGGGCGGCCACCGGGGAGCTGTTTTTT.

The rearrangement joins TRBV7-9 to TRBJ1-5; TRBD1 agrees at 7 bases. Germline V gene sequence: CDR1 SEHNR, CDR2 FQNEAQ (reference sequence). Germline trimming cut 4 bases from V and 4 bases from J; bases unmatched to any gene: 7. This CDR3 region has 15 residues. The CDR3 here is CASSSRDRGNQPQHF. CDR3 in DNA: TGTGCCAGCAGCTCCCGGGACAGAGGGAATCAGCCCCAGCATTTT.

The CDR3 bases are TGTGCCAGCAGCCAATGGGGCTGGGCGGGCTACACCTTC. Translated: CASSQWGWAGYTF. The genes are TRBV5-4 and TRBJ1-2, with D perhaps TRBD1 (5 bases). The CDR3 loop spans 13 amino acids. Germline lookup yields CDR1 SGHNT and CDR2 YYREEE (reference sequence). V lost 4 bases, J lost 8 bases, and 15 bases lay in between.

This clone has only one observation. The rearrangement links TRBV6-5 to TRBJ2-5, with 7 bases that match TRBD1. The CDR3 runs 16 residues. Germline assignment: CDR1 MNHEY and CDR2 SVGAGI. The J segment lost 3 bases and the V segment lost 0 bases, leaving 7 bases of the junction unmatched. The CDR3 here is CASSYSTRTGEETQYF. The CDR3 nucleotides are TGTGCCAGCAGTTACTCGACCAGGACAGGAGAAGAGACCCAGTACTTC.

This clone has a single count. This chain joins TRBV7-9 and TRBJ2-3, with 12 bases matching TRBD2. V lost 5 bases to trimming and J lost 4 bases; unmatched junction nucleotides: 7. This CDR3 has 16 amino acids. CDR1 and CDR2 (germline): SEHNR, FQNEAQ (reference sequence). The CDR3 sequence is CASSPPPSGGADTQYF. In DNA form, the CDR3 reads TGTGCCAGCAGCCCCCCCCCTAGCGGGGGGGCAGATACGCAGTATTTT.

The chain combines TRBV7-9 with TRBJ1-5; the match to TRBD1 covers 10 bases. Losses at the gene ends were 1 base for V and 6 bases for J; bases not matched to a gene: 12. Looked up from germline, CDR1 is SEHNR and CDR2 is FQNEAQ (reference sequence). This CDR3 spans 18 amino acids. The CDR3, as DNA: TGTGCCAGCAGCTTAGGGAATTTAGGACAGGGGGAACGTCAGCCCCAGCATTTT. Translating gives CASSLGNLGQGERQPQHF.

This clone was seen only a few times. The chain links TRBV6-4 to TRBJ2-2, with 7 bases identical to TRBD1. The trim removed 3 bases at V and 6 bases at J, leaving 4 bases unmatched. The length of the CDR3 is 14 residues. CDR1 is MRHNA, CDR2 SNTAGT, per germline. DNA for the CDR3: TGTGCCAGCAGTGAACAGGGGTCCGCCGGGGAGCTGTTTTTT. This encodes CASSEQGSAGELFF.

V gene TRBV10-3 combines with J gene TRBJ2-7; TRBD1 agrees at 9 bases. CDR1 is ENHRY and CDR2 is SYGVKD in the germline V gene. The CDR3 spans 13 residues. The V gene end was trimmed by 5 bases and the J gene end by 6 bases; junction bases not matched to a gene: 5. DNA for the CDR3: TGTGCCATCAGTAGGGACAGGGTCTCCGAGCAGTACTTC. This gives the protein CAISRDRVSEQYF.

The chain couples TRBV12-1 to TRBJ2-2; the DNA was not compared with TRBD1, the D call given in the table. TRBV12-1 is shown as a pseudogene. The CDR3 is made up of 17 amino acids. CDR3 sequence reads: CASSLMGRGGYTGELFF. DNA for the CDR3: TGTGCCAGCAGCTTGATGGGGCGAGGTGGTTACACCGGGGAGCTGTTTTTT.

This clone was found once. The chain links TRBV5-1 to TRBJ1-6; D is perhaps TRBD1 (6 bases). V was clipped by 5 bases and J by 9 bases, with 15 bases between them. There are 14 residues in the CDR3. Looked up from germline, CDR1 is SGHRS and CDR2 is YFSETQ. For the CDR3, the DNA is TGCGCCAGCAGAATGACAGGTCTCCGTTCACCCCTCCACTTT. Amino acids: CASRMTGLRSPLHF. The variable domain in full, completed from reference TRBV5-1 and TRBJ1-6, reads KAGVTQTPRYLIKTRGQQVTLSCSPISGHRSVSWYQQTPGQGLQFLFEYFSETQRNKGNFPGRFSGRQFSNSRSEMNVSTLELGDSALYLCASRMTGLRSPLHFGNGTRLTVT.

In its sample, this clone was seen once. This chain joins TRBV3-1 (or the pseudogene TRBV3-2) and TRBJ1-5; D gene uncertain. V was pared by 0 bases and J by 7 bases, with 13 bases between. The germline CDR1 and CDR2 sequences are LGHDT and YNNKEL (reference sequence). The CDR3 is 15 amino acids. In nucleotides, the CDR3 is TGTGCCAGCAGCCAAGACCAGACACTTCGCCAGCCCCAGCATTTT. Amino acids: CASSQDQTLRQPQHF.

The chain has TRBV5-6 and TRBJ1-1; 7 bases map to TRBD1. The CDR3 has 16 residues. CDR1 is SGHDT and CDR2 is YYEEEE in the germline V gene. The V segment lost 0 bases and the J segment 1 base; nucleotides outside the gene matches: 6. The CDR3 loop is CASSLGQRTGNTEAFF. DNA of the CDR3: TGTGCCAGCAGCTTGGGTCAACGGACAGGGAACACTGAAGCTTTCTTT. Full variable domain (remainder filled in from reference TRBV5-6 and TRBJ1-1): DAGVTQSPTHLIKTRGQQVTLRCSPKSGHDTVSWYQQALGQGPQFIFQYYEEEERQRGNFPDRFSGHQFPNYSSELNVNALLLGDSALYLCASSLGQRTGNTEAFFGQGTRLTVV.